Following are 32 T cell receptor beta chains from one sample sequenced in a study of blood T cell repertoires in COVID-19. Clones were read by immunoSEQ multiplex PCR, and TCRdb kept only the in-frame ones, dropping some. Of approximately 77,000 clones in the sample, roughly 80% were seen once. Specimen: peripheral blood. These receptors all stem from a woman aged 55-75 years with acute or convalescent COVID-19.

This sequence joins TRBV5-8 and TRBJ2-5, with D possibly matching TRBD2 (5 bases). Germline CDR1 and CDR2: SGHTS and YDEGEE. The CDR3 has 13 residues. With 4 bases removed from V and 2 bases from J, the gap between germline ends came to 9 bases. CDR3 protein: CASSTGFQETQYF. In DNA, the CDR3 is TGTGCCAGCAGCACGGGGTTTCAAGAGACCCAGTACTTC.

The rearrangement joins TRBV19 to TRBJ1-1; TRBD1 might be the D (6 bases). The CDR3 covers 14 residues. Germline assignment: CDR1 LNHDA and CDR2 SQIVND (reference sequence). The CDR3 region is CATCVGGANTEAFF. The CDR3 DNA is TGTGCGACCTGCGTTGGGGGCGCGAACACTGAAGCTTTCTTT. The variable domain in full, completed from reference TRBV19 and TRBJ1-1, reads DGGITQSPKYLFRKEGQNVTLSCEQNLNHDAMYWYRQDPGQGLRLIYYSQIVNDFQKGDIAEGYSVSREKKESFPLTVTSAQKNPTAFYLCATCVGGANTEAFFGQGTRLTVV.

The rearrangement uses TRBV4-1 and TRBJ1-1; no definite D call. Looked up from germline, CDR1 is MGHRA and CDR2 is YSYEKL. V gave up 4 bases and J gave up 0 bases, with 9 bases separating them. The CDR3 runs to 14 residues. The CDR3 DNA reads as TGCGCCAGCAGCCCACAGAACATGAACACTGAAGCTTTCTTT. This gives the protein CASSPQNMNTEAFF.

This chain uses TRBV4-3 with TRBJ1-2; tentatively, D is TRBD1 (6 bases). This CDR3 contains 15 residues. CDR1 is LGHNA, CDR2 YSLEER, per germline. V lost 0 bases and J 4 bases, leaving 12 bases between the germline ends. Written as DNA, the CDR3 is TGCGCCAGCAGCCAAGATAACACAGGGACCTATGGCTACACCTTC. Amino acids: CASSQDNTGTYGYTF.

This chain joins TRBV21-1 and TRBJ2-5; the table calls TRBD1, which could not be checked here. TRBV21-1 is given as a pseudogene. The CDR3 covers 20 residues. DNA for the CDR3: TGTGCCAGCAATTCTAGTCTTGGGACAGGGGTGGTCAGGCATCAAGAGACCCAGTACTTC. It encodes CASNSSLGTGVVRHQETQYF.

This chain links TRBV11-3 with TRBJ2-2; no clear D gene. This CDR3 contains 13 residues. Trimming stripped 5 bases from V and 5 bases from J, with 9 bases between. The germline gives CDR1 SGHNT, CDR2 YENEEA. The CDR3 spells CASSNQFTGELFF. Written as DNA, the CDR3 is TGTGCCAGCAGCAATCAATTTACCGGGGAGCTGTTTTTT.

The chain couples TRBV7-9 to TRBJ2-3; weak D call: TRBD1 (5 bases). Germline lookup yields CDR1 SEHNR and CDR2 FQNEAQ (reference sequence). The germline V and J ends were trimmed by 8 bases and 3 bases, with 12 bases remaining between them. The CDR3 is 13 amino acids. The CDR3 DNA follows: TGTGCCAGCTGGGGCCCGTTGACAGATACGCAGTATTTT. Amino acid sequence: CASWGPLTDTQYF.

The CDR3 region has the DNA TGCGCCAGCAGCGGCACTAGCGGGGGCGGGACAGATACGCAGTATTTT. Protein sequence: CASSGTSGGGTDTQYF. The chain employs TRBV5-1 and TRBJ2-3, with TRBD2 identical over 11 bases. This CDR3 spans 16 amino acids. Germline loops: CDR1 SGHRS, CDR2 YFSETQ. V lost 4 bases and J lost 3; bases outside the gene matches: 7.

The V and J genes are TRBV2 and TRBJ2-7; 9 nucleotides line up with TRBD1. V dropped 11 bases and J dropped 3; count of bases not matched to a gene: 5. The CDR3 runs to 12 residues. Looked up from germline, CDR1 is SNHLY and CDR2 is FYNNEI. As DNA, the CDR3 is TGTGCCGGGTCGACAGGGGGCTACGAGCAGTACTTC. Translated, it gives CAGSTGGYEQYF.

The gene calls are TRBV10-3 and TRBJ1-2; TRBD1 aligns across 7 bases. Per the germline V gene, CDR1 is ENHRY and CDR2 is SYGVKD. The CDR3 totals 14 residues. The trim removed 11 bases at V and 1 base at J, leaving 10 bases unmatched. As DNA, the CDR3 is TGTGCCTCACGGACAGGACCCGTTAACTATGGCTACACCTTC. Protein: CASRTGPVNYGYTF.

The gene calls are TRBV2 and TRBJ2-1, with 7 nucleotides matching TRBD1. The ends lost 5 bases at V and 1 base at J; junction bases unmatched: 8. Germline CDR1 reads SNHLY; CDR2 reads FYNNEI. The CDR3 totals 16 residues. The CDR3 reads CASSPDRFISYNEQFF. In DNA form, the CDR3 reads TGTGCCAGCAGTCCGGACAGGTTTATATCCTACAATGAGCAGTTCTTC. The whole variable domain, filled in from reference TRBV2 and TRBJ2-1, reads EPEVTQTPSHQVTQMGQEVILRCVPISNHLYFYWYRQILGQKVEFLVSFYNNEISEKSEIFDDQFSVERPDGSNFTLKIRSTKLEDSAMYFCASSPDRFISYNEQFFGPGTRLTVL.

This chain connects TRBV10-1 to TRBJ2-2; 8 nucleotides match TRBD2. J gave up 1 base and V 9 bases, and 4 bases lay outside the gene matches. Per germline, CDR1 WNHNN and CDR2 SYGVQD (reference sequence). The CDR3 has 14 amino acids. The CDR3 DNA sequence: TGCGCCAGTTCGGGGGGGCTGAACACCGGGGAGCTGTTTTTT. Its translation: CASSGGLNTGELFF.

V gene TRBV3-1 (or the pseudogene TRBV3-2) combines with J gene TRBJ2-3; 7 nucleotides match TRBD2. V shed 4 bases and J 2 bases; nucleotides not matched to a gene: 9. The CDR3 runs to 16 residues. Germline assignment: CDR1 LGHDT and CDR2 YNNKEL (reference sequence). The CDR3 sequence: CASSPPSGGYTDTQYF. Here the CDR3 DNA reads TGTGCCAGCAGCCCCCCCTCGGGGGGATACACAGATACGCAGTATTTT.

The chain joins TRBV10-3 to TRBJ2-3, with TRBD1 matching 8 bases. V lost 10 bases and J lost 4; bases outside the gene matches: 10. This CDR3 comprises 14 residues. CDR1 is ENHRY, CDR2 SYGVKD, per germline. The CDR3 is CATNIGQGSDTQYF. The DNA of the CDR3 is TGTGCCACTAATATCGGACAGGGTTCAGATACGCAGTATTTT.

V gene TRBV5-1 combines with J gene TRBJ2-6; no definite D call. This CDR3 contains 16 residues. Germline V CDR1 and CDR2: SGHRS, YFSETQ. Between the trimmed V and J ends, which lost 0 bases and 0 bases, there was a span of 7 bases. This CDR3 is CASSLAGSSGANVLTF. The CDR3 coding sequence is TGCGCCAGCAGCTTGGCCGGGTCCTCTGGGGCCAACGTCCTGACTTTC.

The sample holds one count of this clone. The rearrangement joins TRBV29-1 to TRBJ2-7, with 7 nucleotides matching TRBD1. The V segment lost 4 bases and the J segment 0 bases; nucleotides outside the gene matches: 6. This CDR3 region has 14 residues. Germline loops: CDR1 SQVTM, CDR2 ANQGSEA. CDR3 sequence: CSVGVTGTSYEQYF. Written as DNA, the CDR3 is TGCAGCGTTGGAGTGACAGGGACCTCCTACGAGCAGTACTTC.

This chain connects TRBV5-4 to TRBJ2-1; 9 nucleotides align to TRBD1. Germline V gene data show CDR1 as SGHNT and CDR2 as YYREEE (reference sequence). The CDR3 spans 16 residues. V shed 2 bases, J shed 4 bases, and the junction held 7 bases outside the gene matches. The CDR3 coding sequence is TGTGCCAGCAGCTTAGGACCGGGACAGGGATACAATGAGCAGTTCTTC. Protein product: CASSLGPGQGYNEQFF. The whole variable domain, remainder taken from reference TRBV5-4 and TRBJ2-1, is ETGVTQSPTHLIKTRGQQVTLRCSSQSGHNTVSWYQQALGQGPQFIFQYYREEENGRGNFPPRFSGLQFPNYSSELNVNALELDDSALYLCASSLGPGQGYNEQFFGPGTRLTVL.

The gene calls are TRBV19 and TRBJ2-2; D unclear. The CDR3 consists of 12 residues. V lost 3 bases, J lost 7 bases, and 6 bases lay in between. The germline CDR1 and CDR2 sequences are LNHDA and SQIVND (reference sequence). This chain's CDR3 is CASSISVGELFF. In DNA, the CDR3 is TGTGCCAGTAGTATTTCGGTCGGGGAGCTGTTTTTT.

This chain links TRBV7-9 with TRBJ1-1; D uncertain. Trimming pared 2 bases from V and 5 bases from J, leaving 6 bases between. The germline V gene encodes CDR1 SEHNR and CDR2 FQNEAQ (reference sequence). The CDR3 is 12 residues long. The CDR3 loop is CASSLRGTEAFF. The CDR3 nucleotides are TGTGCCAGCAGCTTACGGGGAACTGAAGCTTTCTTT.

The J gene is TRBJ2-7, the V gene TRBV6-2 or TRBV6-3, with a possible D match to TRBD1 (5 bases). This CDR3 has 13 residues. In germline, CDR1 is MNHEY, CDR2 SVGEGT. Trimming shortened V by 2 bases and J by 3 bases, and 8 bases separated the two germline ends. The CDR3 sequence is CASSYDSHYEQYF. CDR3 nucleotide sequence: TGTGCCAGCAGTTACGACAGCCACTACGAGCAGTACTTC.

The rearrangement uses TRBV3-1 (or the pseudogene TRBV3-2) and TRBJ2-1; D perhaps matches TRBD2 (6 bases). Trimming cost V 4 bases and J 1 base, with 11 bases left between them. Germline V gene lookup returns CDR1 LGHDT and CDR2 YNNKEL (reference sequence). The CDR3 runs 15 residues. CDR3 DNA: TGTGCCAGCAGCCCGGGAGTTTTATCCTACAATGAGCAGTTCTTC. Translating it yields CASSPGVLSYNEQFF.

The chain couples TRBV24-1 to TRBJ2-3; TRBD1 matches at 9 bases. CDR1 is KGHDR, CDR2 SFDVKD, per germline. CDR3 size: 14 residues. V was pared by 9 bases and J by 2 bases, with 5 bases of the junction left unmatched. The CDR3 spells CATSGTGITDTQYF. The DNA of the CDR3 is TGTGCCACCTCCGGGACAGGGATCACAGATACGCAGTATTTT.

V and J are TRBV15 and TRBJ1-1; the D gene is possibly TRBD1 (6 bases). The germline V gene encodes CDR1 LNHNV and CDR2 YYDKDF (reference sequence). The CDR3 is 14 residues long. With 1 base removed from V and 7 bases from J, the gap between germline ends came to 13 bases. CDR3 in amino acids: CATSRGDTELEAFF. The DNA of the CDR3 is TGTGCCACCAGCAGAGGGGACACGGAGCTTGAAGCTTTCTTT. Full variable domain (outside the CDR3, taken from reference TRBV15 and TRBJ1-1): DAMVIQNPRYQVTQFGKPVTLSCSQTLNHNVMYWYQQKSSQAPKLLFHYYDKDFNNEADTPDNFQSRRPNTSFCFLDIRSPGLGDTAMYLCATSRGDTELEAFFGQGTRLTVV.

This clone showed up just a few times. V gene TRBV30 combines with J gene TRBJ2-3; 9 bases agree with TRBD2. V was clipped by 2 bases and J by 3 bases; unmatched bases: 9. The CDR3 consists of 16 residues. Germline values: CDR1 GTSNPN, CDR2 SVGIG (reference sequence). The CDR3 loop reads CAWSPRSSGITDTQYF. CDR3 coding DNA: TGTGCCTGGAGTCCACGATCTAGCGGGATTACAGATACGCAGTATTTT.

This clone was counted a single time. CDR3 amino acids: CASSPPGLGYGYTF. CDR3 coding DNA: TGTGCCAGCAGCCCCCCGGGACTAGGCTATGGCTACACCTTC. This rearrangement joins TRBV5-6 to TRBJ1-2, with TRBD1 as a possible D gene (5 bases). Germline V gene data show CDR1 as SGHDT and CDR2 as YYEEEE. V was cut by 4 bases and J by 4 bases, with 14 bases left in between. CDR3 length: 14 residues.

The genes are TRBV20-1 and TRBJ2-7; possibly TRBD2 for D (5 bases). The ends were cut back, 3 bases at V and 6 bases at J, with 9 bases in the middle. Germline V gene data show CDR1 as DFQATT and CDR2 as SNEGSKA (reference sequence). The length of the CDR3 is 11 residues. CDR3 amino acids: CSASRAGEQYF. DNA for the CDR3: TGCAGTGCTAGTCGCGCGGGCGAGCAGTACTTC.

CDR3 protein: CASSLGGGFGNEQFF. In nucleotides, the CDR3 is TGTGCCAGCAGCTTGGGGGGAGGGTTCGGGAATGAGCAGTTCTTC. This sequence joins TRBV5-4 and TRBJ2-1, with 7 bases lining up with TRBD2. This CDR3 region has 15 residues. CDR1 and CDR2 from the germline V gene are SGHNT and YYREEE (reference sequence). The ends lost 0 bases at V and 7 bases at J; junction bases unmatched: 7. Supplemented by reference TRBV5-4 and TRBJ2-1, the full variable domain reads ETGVTQSPTHLIKTRGQQVTLRCSSQSGHNTVSWYQQALGQGPQFIFQYYREEENGRGNFPPRFSGLQFPNYSSELNVNALELDDSALYLCASSLGGGFGNEQFFGPGTRLTVL.

This chain joins TRBV7-2 and TRBJ2-1, with a tentative D call TRBD1 (6 bases). From germline, CDR1 is SGHTA and CDR2 FQGNSA. This CDR3 is 13 amino acids long. Trimming pared 5 bases from V and 5 bases from J, leaving 10 bases between. The CDR3 coding sequence is TGTGCCAGCAGCCAGGGACACAACAATGAGCAGTTCTTC. Protein sequence: CASSQGHNNEQFF.

This clone was seen only once. The CDR3 loop reads CASSLGQSTDTQYF. DNA of the CDR3: TGTGCCAGCAGCCTGGGACAGAGCACAGATACGCAGTATTTT. J is TRBJ2-3 and V is TRBV2; 7 positions match TRBD1. V was clipped by 6 bases and J by 0 bases; unmatched bases: 3. Germline loops: CDR1 SNHLY, CDR2 FYNNEI. The CDR3 contains 14 residues.

This chain uses TRBV3-1 (or the pseudogene TRBV3-2) with TRBJ2-2; 9 positions match TRBD1. This CDR3 has 16 residues. V was clipped by 0 bases and J by 6 bases; unmatched bases: 5. Per the germline V gene, CDR1 is LGHDT and CDR2 is YNNKEL (reference sequence). CDR3 protein: CASSQDWGTGSGELFF. As DNA, the CDR3 is TGTGCCAGCAGCCAAGACTGGGGGACAGGGTCCGGGGAGCTGTTTTTT.

This chain connects TRBV5-1 to TRBJ1-4, with 8 bases identical to TRBD1. Germline V gene lookup returns CDR1 SGHRS and CDR2 YFSETQ. V dropped 8 bases and J dropped 3; count of bases not matched to a gene: 12. The CDR3 has 16 amino acids. CDR3 sequence reads: CASRTGTSPANEKLFF. In DNA, the CDR3 is TGCGCCAGTCGGACAGGGACGAGCCCAGCTAATGAAAAACTGTTTTTT.

V gene TRBV18 combines with J gene TRBJ1-3; TRBD1 matches 12 bases. The CDR3 is made up of 16 amino acids. The ends lost 6 bases at V and 0 bases at J; junction bases unmatched: 3. CDR1 is KGHSH, CDR2 LQKENI, per germline. CDR3 DNA sequence: TGTGCCAGCTCGGGGACAGGGGGCAGCTCTGGAAACACCATATATTTT. As protein: CASSGTGGSSGNTIYF.